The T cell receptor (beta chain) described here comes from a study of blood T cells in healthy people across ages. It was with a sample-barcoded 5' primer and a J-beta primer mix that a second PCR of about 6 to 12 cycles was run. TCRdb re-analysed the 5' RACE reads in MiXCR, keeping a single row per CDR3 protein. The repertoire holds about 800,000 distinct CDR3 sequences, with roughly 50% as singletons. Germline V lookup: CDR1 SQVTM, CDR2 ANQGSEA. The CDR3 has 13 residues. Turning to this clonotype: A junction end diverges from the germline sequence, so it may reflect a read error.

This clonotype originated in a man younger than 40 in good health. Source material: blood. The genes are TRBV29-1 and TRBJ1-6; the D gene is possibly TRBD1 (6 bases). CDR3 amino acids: CSVTTGDNAPLHF. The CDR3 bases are TGCAGCGTTACGACAGGAGATAATGCACCCCTCCACTTT. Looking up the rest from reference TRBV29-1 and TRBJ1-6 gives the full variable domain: SAVISQKPSRDICQRGTSLTIQCQVDSQVTMMFWYRQQPGQSLTLIATANQGSEATYESGFVIDKFPISRPNLTFSTLTVSNMSPEDSSIYLCSVTTGDNAPLHFGNGTRLTVT.